This T cell receptor beta chain appears in the sequencing data of a study of blood T cell repertoires in COVID-19. Some clones are missing from TCRdb's copy, which holds only in-frame ones; the method was immunoSEQ multiplex PCR. The table includes roughly 64,000 clones, under 80% detected once. The germline gives CDR1 LNHDA, CDR2 SQIVND (reference sequence). This CDR3 has 14 amino acids. The J segment lost 6 bases and the V segment lost 7 bases, leaving 5 bases of the junction unmatched. The clonotype was recovered from a woman aged 55 to 70 who had been exposed to COVID-19. The V call is TRBV19, the J call TRBJ2-1; 11 bases fit TRBD2. Input material: PBMCs or T cells enriched from blood (not recorded which). The DNA for the CDR3 is TGTGCCAGTATTAGCGGGGGGGTTATCAATGAGCAGTTCTTC. Amino acid sequence: CASISGGVINEQFF.